These 25 T cell receptor beta chains share one sample of origin, sequenced in a study of T cell changes during pregnancy in multiple sclerosis. Data came from immunoSEQ multiplex PCR; TCRdb stores just in-frame clones and leaves some out. Seen here are roughly 63,000 clones, less than 95% observed once, and the top ten hold approximately 2%. Here the sequenced sample was peripheral blood, taken in the second trimester of pregnancy. These receptors all stem from a female donor in good health, enrolled as a control in a pregnancy study.

The chain links TRBV5-1 to TRBJ2-2; TRBD1 matches at 12 bases. V gave up 5 bases and J gave up 7 bases; unmatched junction bases: 6. The CDR3 is 15 residues long. Germline CDR1 is SGHRS and CDR2 is YFSETQ. DNA of the CDR3: TGCGCCAGCAGGAGGGGGACAGGGGGCAACGGGGAGCTGTTTTTT. It codes for CASRRGTGGNGELFF.

In DNA, the CDR3 is TGTGCCAGCAGTCCGGGACTAGCGGGAACCTACGAGCAGTACTTC. Amino acid sequence: CASSPGLAGTYEQYF. The V gene is TRBV28, the J gene TRBJ2-7, with TRBD2 matching 13 bases. CDR1 and CDR2 (germline): MDHEN, SYDVKM. CDR3 length equals 15 residues. Trimming removed 5 bases from V and 2 bases from J; junction bases left unmatched: 3.

This clone was counted once. The CDR3 is CASSVVGGLTEAFF. The CDR3 bases are TGTGCCAGCAGCGTAGTCGGGGGGCTAACTGAAGCTTTCTTT. The J gene is TRBJ1-1, the V gene TRBV9, with D perhaps TRBD1 (6 bases). CDR3 length equals 14 residues. V was shortened by 0 bases and J by 5 bases, with 11 bases between the two germline ends. Germline V gene sequence: CDR1 SGDLS, CDR2 YYNGEE.

J is TRBJ1-4 and V is TRBV28; unclear D gene. The length of the CDR3 is 14 residues. Looked up from germline, CDR1 is MDHEN and CDR2 is SYDVKM. Trimming took off 3 bases at V and 4 bases at J, with 9 bases between the two ends. The CDR3 protein is CASSFPPNNEKLFF. CDR3 bases: TGTGCCAGCAGTTTTCCCCCTAATAATGAAAAACTGTTTTTT.

The chain carries TRBV5-1 and TRBJ1-1; 9 nucleotides align to TRBD1. The CDR3 runs to 14 residues. After removal of 4 bases from V and 4 bases from J, the junction contained 5 bases not matched to a gene. Germline V gives CDR1 SGHRS, CDR2 YFSETQ. Here the CDR3 reads CASSDRTGATEAFF. CDR3 nucleotide sequence: TGCGCCAGCAGCGACCGGACAGGGGCCACTGAAGCTTTCTTT.

This sequence joins TRBV10-1 and TRBJ2-1, with 7 bases identical to TRBD1. V was pared by 3 bases and J by 3 bases, with 20 bases of the junction left unmatched. This CDR3 contains 20 residues. Germline CDR1 reads WNHNN; CDR2 reads SYGVQD (reference sequence). The CDR3 DNA reads TGCGCCAGCAGTGATTTTAATGGACGAGTGGAGACAGGGATCTACAATGAGCAGTTCTTC. Translation gives CASSDFNGRVETGIYNEQFF.

The chain carries TRBV27 and TRBJ1-5; D gene ambiguous. Germline V lookup: CDR1 MNHEY, CDR2 SMNVEV (reference sequence). The CDR3 has 14 residues. Between the trimmed V and J ends, which lost 2 bases and 5 bases, there was a span of 10 bases. DNA for the CDR3: TGTGCCAGCAGTTTAAAGAGTCGGGATCAGCCCCAGCATTTT. This translates into CASSLKSRDQPQHF.

A single count supports this clone. The chain's CDR3 is CASSLGQGMGETQYF. CDR3 DNA sequence: TGCGCCAGCAGCTTGGGTCAGGGGATGGGAGAGACCCAGTACTTC. The rearrangement links TRBV5-1 to TRBJ2-5; possibly TRBD1 for D (6 bases). Germline values: CDR1 SGHRS, CDR2 YFSETQ. The V end lost 0 bases, the J end lost 4 bases, and 13 bases lay between the germline ends. The CDR3 consists of 15 residues. The complete variable domain, with remaining parts taken from reference TRBV5-1 and TRBJ2-5, reads KAGVTQTPRYLIKTRGQQVTLSCSPISGHRSVSWYQQTPGQGLQFLFEYFSETQRNKGNFPGRFSGRQFSNSRSEMNVSTLELGDSALYLCASSLGQGMGETQYFGPGTRLLVL.

The CDR3 protein is CASSASGIHNQPQHF. Here the CDR3 DNA reads TGTGCCAGCAGCGCATCAGGGATCCACAATCAGCCCCAGCATTTT. V gene TRBV9 combines with J gene TRBJ1-5, with D maybe TRBD1 (5 bases). From germline, CDR1 is SGDLS and CDR2 YYNGEE. V lost 3 bases, J lost 3 bases, and 13 bases lay in between. This CDR3 spans 15 amino acids.

V gene TRBV5-1 combines with J gene TRBJ2-2; the match to TRBD1 covers 9 bases. V lost 3 bases and J lost 4; bases outside the gene matches: 4. Germline CDR1 reads SGHRS; CDR2 reads YFSETQ. The CDR3 length is 15 residues. Written as DNA, the CDR3 is TGCGCCAGCAGCTGGGTGACAGGGGGCACCGGGGAGCTGTTTTTT. It translates to CASSWVTGGTGELFF.

The J gene is TRBJ2-5, the V gene TRBV9, with a possible D match to TRBD2 (5 bases). The CDR3 sequence is 14 residues long. The germline gives CDR1 SGDLS, CDR2 YYNGEE. Trimming stripped 4 bases from V and 5 bases from J, with 15 bases between. The CDR3 DNA is TGTGCCAGCAGCCCGAGGGAGCCGCGGGAGACCCAGTACTTC. Encoded protein: CASSPREPRETQYF.

The chain has TRBV4-1 and TRBJ2-2; 9 bases line up with TRBD1. With V trimmed by 0 bases and J by 3 bases, 2 bases remained unmatched. The CDR3 is 16 residues long. Germline V gives CDR1 MGHRA, CDR2 YSYEKL. The CDR3 region has the DNA TGCGCCAGCAGCCAAGATACAGGGGGCTACACCGGGGAGCTGTTTTTT. Translation: CASSQDTGGYTGELFF.

The gene calls are TRBV5-1 and TRBJ2-1, with 8 bases lining up with TRBD2. This CDR3 is 16 amino acids long. The junction had 10 bases not matched to a gene; V was cut back by 3 bases and J by 5 bases. Germline-derived CDR1 and CDR2 are SGHRS and YFSETQ. The CDR3 reads CASSSPVVAGNNEQFF. CDR3 DNA sequence: TGCGCCAGCAGCTCGCCGGTGGTAGCGGGGAACAATGAGCAGTTCTTC.

J is TRBJ2-2 and V is TRBV19; a weak D match, TRBD2 (6 bases). Germline V gene lookup returns CDR1 LNHDA and CDR2 SQIVND (reference sequence). This CDR3 has 14 residues. V was clipped by 6 bases and J by 6 bases, with 14 bases between them. CDR3 DNA sequence: TGTGCCAGTAGGCGGGGCTGGGAGGCCGGGGAGCTGTTTTTT. Its translation is CASRRGWEAGELFF.

This chain links TRBV7-2 with TRBJ2-7, with D tentatively TRBD2 (5 bases). CDR1 is SGHTA and CDR2 is FQGNSA in the germline V gene. Trimming shortened V by 4 bases and J by 2 bases, and 9 bases separated the two germline ends. CDR3 length: 13 amino acids. The CDR3 loop reads CASSYGMAYEQYF. The CDR3 DNA sequence: TGTGCCAGCAGCTACGGGATGGCCTACGAGCAGTACTTC.

The chain links TRBV6-4 to TRBJ2-2, with 10 positions matching TRBD1. The V gene end was trimmed by 8 bases and the J gene end by 4 bases; junction bases not matched to a gene: 1. Germline CDR1 reads MRHNA; CDR2 reads SNTAGT. The CDR3 loop spans 13 amino acids. CDR3 nucleotide sequence: TGTGCCAGCGGGACAGGGGCCACCGGGGAGCTGTTTTTT. Translated: CASGTGATGELFF.

Remarks on this clone: In this CDR3 the conserved last residue, phenylalanine or tryptophan, is missing, so a read error is likely. Because the CDR3's place on the DNA is in doubt, the DNA is left out and the CDR3 is given as listed by TCRdb. The chain has TRBV6-5 and TRBJ2-7; the table's D call, TRBD1, was not checked against the DNA. CDR1 MNHEY and CDR2 SVGAGI come from the germline V gene. Inclusive of both ends, the CDR3 amounts to 9 amino acids. Here the CDR3 reads CASSSSGLG.

Worth noting for this clone: The sample contains more than one DNA sequence encoding this CDR3. The rearrangement uses TRBV6-1 and TRBJ2-5, with TRBD2 as a possible D gene (5 bases). V was pared by 2 bases and J by 2 bases, with 9 bases between. The germline V gene has CDR1 MNHNS and CDR2 SASEGT. The CDR3 extends over 14 amino acids. CDR3 sequence: CASSEYTSQETQYF. CDR3 nucleotide sequence: TGTGCCAGCAGTGAATATACTAGTCAAGAGACCCAGTACTTC.

The chain combines TRBV18 with TRBJ1-1, with D uncertain. The germline V gene has CDR1 KGHSH and CDR2 LQKENI. The CDR3 is 14 amino acids. The V gene lost 0 bases and the J gene lost 0 bases, with 5 bases spanning the gap. The CDR3 DNA reads as TGTGCCAGCTCACCACCTTCAGTGAACACTGAAGCTTTCTTT. Translated, it gives CASSPPSVNTEAFF.

The genes are TRBV6-1 and TRBJ2-7, with TRBD2 identical over 9 bases. The germline gives CDR1 MNHNS, CDR2 SASEGT. This CDR3 contains 14 residues. With V trimmed by 1 base and J by 3 bases, 1 base remained unmatched. The CDR3 nucleotides read TGTGCCAGCAGTGAAGGACTAGCGGTCTACGAGCAGTACTTC. Its protein product is CASSEGLAVYEQYF.

This clone has only one observation. The chain is built from TRBV6-1 and TRBJ1-2, with D perhaps TRBD1 (5 bases). V gave up 3 bases and J gave up 2 bases, with 19 bases separating them. CDR1 and CDR2 (germline): MNHNS, SASEGT. The CDR3 spans 17 residues. CDR3 nucleotide sequence: TGTGCCAGCAGTGATCGGCAGGGTCCCCTTCTAAACTATGGCTACACCTTC. Translating gives CASSDRQGPLLNYGYTF.

The chain carries TRBV15 and TRBJ2-7, with 8 bases matching TRBD2. In germline, CDR1 is LNHNV, CDR2 YYDKDF (reference sequence). The CDR3 runs to 15 residues. V was clipped by 0 bases and J by 7 bases; unmatched bases: 8. The CDR3 DNA reads as TGTGCCACCAGCAGAGATTCAGCGGGAGCGCAGGAGCAGTACTTC. Amino acids: CATSRDSAGAQEQYF.

This clone was seen just once. This chain uses TRBV19 with TRBJ2-7; D may be TRBD2 (7 bases). This CDR3 comprises 13 residues. Trimming shortened V by 3 bases and J by 6 bases, and 12 bases separated the two germline ends. CDR1 is LNHDA, CDR2 SQIVND, per germline (reference sequence). The CDR3 is CASSMGRGAEQYF. CDR3 in DNA: TGTGCCAGTAGTATGGGCCGGGGGGCCGAGCAGTACTTC.

V usage is TRBV11-2 and J usage is TRBJ2-7; D is perhaps TRBD2 (5 bases). CDR3 length: 12 residues. Trimming left V 6 bases short and J 6 bases short, with 12 bases between. The germline gives CDR1 SGHAT, CDR2 FQNNGV. CDR3 coding DNA: TGTGCCAGCAGTTCGTGGGCGGGCGAGCAGTACTTC. This sequence encodes CASSSWAGEQYF. Using reference TRBV11-2 and TRBJ2-7 for the parts outside the CDR3, the full variable domain is EAGVAQSPRYKIIEKRQSVAFWCNPISGHATLYWYQQILGQGPKLLIQFQNNGVVDDSQLPKDRFSAERLKGVDSTLKIQPAKLEDSAVYLCASSSWAGEQYFGPGTRLTVT.

CDR3 in DNA: TGCAGCGTTAGCATCCAGGGTTGGAGCGGGGAGCTGTTTTTT. Its protein product is CSVSIQGWSGELFF. The rearrangement joins TRBV29-1 to TRBJ2-2, with D possibly TRBD1 on 5 matching bases. The CDR3 contains 14 residues. V was shortened by 5 bases and J by 7 bases, with 17 bases between the two germline ends. The germline CDR1 and CDR2 sequences are SQVTM and ANQGSEA.